This TCR beta chain was recorded in a study of blood T cells in healthy people across ages. Study conclusions and caveats: Older age went with lower TCR beta diversity per million T cells, in a roughly linear way. There were more naive CD4+ cells and higher diversity in long-lived donors than in aged donors.

The V gene lost 4 bases and the J gene lost 2 bases, with 15 bases spanning the gap. Germline CDR1 reads MDHEN; CDR2 reads SYDVKM. The CDR3 runs 16 residues. For the second PCR, which ran for roughly 7 to 11 cycles, a sample-barcoded 5' primer and a J-beta primer mix were used. Each sample provided no less than 2.5 million CDR3-containing paired-end reads. TCRdb passed the 5' RACE reads through MiXCR, listing each CDR3 protein once. The table includes about 730,000 distinct CDR3 sequences, roughly 47% detected once. On this clonotype: What it binds is unknown.

What was sequenced was blood. The chain combines TRBV28 with TRBJ1-5; no firm D call. The TCR comes from a woman between 55 and 75 years old in good health. The CDR3 sequence is CASSSPATSRNQPQHF. CDR3 in DNA: TGTGCCAGCAGTTCACCCGCTACGTCCCGCAATCAGCCCCAGCATTTT. Based on the CDR3 plus reference TRBV28 and TRBJ1-5, the full variable domain is DVKVTQSSRYLVKRTGEKVFLECVQDMDHENMFWYRQDPGLGLRLIYFSYDVKMKEKGDIPEGYSVSREKKERFSLILESASTNQTSMYLCASSSPATSRNQPQHFGDGTRLSIL.